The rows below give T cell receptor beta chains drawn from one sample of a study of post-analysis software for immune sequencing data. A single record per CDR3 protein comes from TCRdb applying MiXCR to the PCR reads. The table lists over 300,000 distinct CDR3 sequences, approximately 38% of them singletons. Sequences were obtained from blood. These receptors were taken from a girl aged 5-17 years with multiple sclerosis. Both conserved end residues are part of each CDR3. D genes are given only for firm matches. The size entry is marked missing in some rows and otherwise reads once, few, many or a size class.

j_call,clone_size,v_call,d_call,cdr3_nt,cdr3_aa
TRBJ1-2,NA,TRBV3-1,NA,TGTGCCAGCAGCCAAGGACAGACACTCTATGGCTACACCTTC,CASSQGQTLYGYTF
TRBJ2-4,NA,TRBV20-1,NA,TGCAGTGGAGCGGCCCTAAACATTCAGTACTTC,CSGAALNIQYF
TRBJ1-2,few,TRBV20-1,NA,TGCAGTGCTAGTGGCCGGGGCAGGGTCCGTGGGAGTGGCTACACCTTC,CSASGRGRVRGSGYTF
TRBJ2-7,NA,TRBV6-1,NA,TGTGCCAGCAGTTCCCAGGACAGCTTCGGTTACGAGCAGTACTTC,CASSSQDSFGYEQYF
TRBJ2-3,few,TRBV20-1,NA,TGCAGTGCTAGAGACAGGGGAAAGGATACGCAGTATTTT,CSARDRGKDTQYF
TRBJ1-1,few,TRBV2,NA,TGTGCCAGCAGAAGGTGGGTGAACACTGAAGCTTTCTTT,CASRRWVNTEAFF
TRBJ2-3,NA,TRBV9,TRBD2,TGTGCCAGCAGCCCTTTTGGAAGAGCGGGGAGCACAGATACGCAGTATTTT,CASSPFGRAGSTDTQYF
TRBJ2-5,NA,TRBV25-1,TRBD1,TGTGCCAGCAGTCCTCGGGACAGGGGACTCCAAGAGACCCAGTACTTC,CASSPRDRGLQETQYF
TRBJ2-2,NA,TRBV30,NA,TGTGCCTGGACCTTATCGATTTTGAACACCGGGGAGCTGTTTTTT,CAWTLSILNTGELFF
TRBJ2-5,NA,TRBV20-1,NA,TGCAGTGCTAGAGACCCCTGGCTAGCGCAAGAGACCCAGTACTTC,CSARDPWLAQETQYF
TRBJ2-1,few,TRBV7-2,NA,TGTGCCAGCAGCTTAGCGTCCGGTTGGCCCAGGGAGCAGTTCTTC,CASSLASGWPREQFF
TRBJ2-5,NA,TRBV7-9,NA,TGTGCCAGCAGCTGGGGATCGGAGACCCAGTACTTC,CASSWGSETQYF
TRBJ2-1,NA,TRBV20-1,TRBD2,TGCAGTGCTCCTCCCGGGCTAGCGGGGGTCTCCTACAATGAGCAGTTCTTC,CSAPPGLAGVSYNEQFF
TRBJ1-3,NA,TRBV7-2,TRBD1,TGTGCCAGCAGCTCGGGACAGAACTCTGGAAACACCATATATTTT,CASSSGQNSGNTIYF
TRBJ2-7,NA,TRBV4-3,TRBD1,TGCGCCAGCAGCCAAGAAGGAGGGGGACAGGCGGGTTGGTACGAGCAGTACTTC,CASSQEGGGQAGWYEQYF
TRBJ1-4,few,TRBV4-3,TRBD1,TGCGCCAGCAGCCAGCAACCACAGGGGGGGGATGAAAAACTGTTTTTT,CASSQQPQGGDEKLFF
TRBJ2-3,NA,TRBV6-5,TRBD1,TGTGCCAGCAGCCGTACAGGGGGTCTAGATACGCAGTATTTT,CASSRTGGLDTQYF
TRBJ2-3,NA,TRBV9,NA,TGTGCCAGCAGCGCCGGCTTGGGGGTTGGAGATACGCAGTATTTT,CASSAGLGVGDTQYF
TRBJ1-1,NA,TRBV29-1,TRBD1,TGCAGCGTGAGGACAGGGGGGAGCACTGAAGCTTTCTTT,CSVRTGGSTEAFF
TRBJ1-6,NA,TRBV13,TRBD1,TGTGCCAGCAGCTTAGTGAAACCCGGGACAGGGGGCTCGGATTCACCCCTCCACTTT,CASSLVKPGTGGSDSPLHF
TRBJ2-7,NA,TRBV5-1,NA,TGCGCCAGCAGAGAGAGAGGGACCGGCTCCTACGAGCAGTACTTC,CASRERGTGSYEQYF
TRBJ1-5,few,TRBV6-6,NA,TGTGCCAGCTCTCCGGGCAGGGCCTTAAATCAGCCCCAGCATTTT,CASSPGRALNQPQHF
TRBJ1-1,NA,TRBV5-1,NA,TGCGCCAGCAGCTTTGAGGGAGAAATTGAAGCTTTCTTT,CASSFEGEIEAFF
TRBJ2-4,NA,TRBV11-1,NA,TGTGCCAGCAGCTTAGACCCGGACAGCCTAGCCAAAAACATTCAGTACTTC,CASSLDPDSLAKNIQYF
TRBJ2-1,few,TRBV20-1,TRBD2,TGCAGTGCTAGAGATCATAAGTTTTCACTAGCGGGGGGCAATGAGCAGTTCTTC,CSARDHKFSLAGGNEQFF
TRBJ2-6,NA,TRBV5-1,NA,TGCGCCAGCAATGCCGGGGCAGTCTTAGACTCTGGGGCCAACGTCCTGACTTTC,CASNAGAVLDSGANVLTF
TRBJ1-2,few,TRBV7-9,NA,TGTGCCAGCAGCCCCCTCCGGGGCATCTACACCTTC,CASSPLRGIYTF
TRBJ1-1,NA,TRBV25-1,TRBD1,TGTGCCACCGACAGGGGGCGGACTGAAGCTTTCTTT,CATDRGRTEAFF
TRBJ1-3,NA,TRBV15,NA,TGTGCCACCAGCGGGAACACCTACTCTGGAAACACCATATATTTT,CATSGNTYSGNTIYF
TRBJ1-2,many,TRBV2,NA,TGTGCCAGCAGTCAAGTAGGGCGGTATGGCTACACCTTC,CASSQVGRYGYTF